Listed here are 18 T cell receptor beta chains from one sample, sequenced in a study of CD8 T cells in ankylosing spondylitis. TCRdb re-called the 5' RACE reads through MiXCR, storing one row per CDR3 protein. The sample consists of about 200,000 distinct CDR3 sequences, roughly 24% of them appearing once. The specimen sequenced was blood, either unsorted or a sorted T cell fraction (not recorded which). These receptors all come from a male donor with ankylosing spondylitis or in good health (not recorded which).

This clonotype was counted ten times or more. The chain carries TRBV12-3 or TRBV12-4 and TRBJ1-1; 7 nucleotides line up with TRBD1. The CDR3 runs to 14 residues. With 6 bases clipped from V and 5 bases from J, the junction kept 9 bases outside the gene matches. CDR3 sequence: CASSRDRDRTEAFF. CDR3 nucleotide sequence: TGTGCCAGCAGCAGAGACAGGGATCGAACTGAAGCTTTCTTT.

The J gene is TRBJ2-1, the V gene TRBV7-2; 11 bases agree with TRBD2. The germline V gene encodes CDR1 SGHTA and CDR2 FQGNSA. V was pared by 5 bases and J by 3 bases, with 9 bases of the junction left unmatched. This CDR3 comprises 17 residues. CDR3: CASSLFSGRALYNEQFF. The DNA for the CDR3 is TGTGCCAGCAGCCTCTTTAGCGGGAGGGCCCTCTACAATGAGCAGTTCTTC.

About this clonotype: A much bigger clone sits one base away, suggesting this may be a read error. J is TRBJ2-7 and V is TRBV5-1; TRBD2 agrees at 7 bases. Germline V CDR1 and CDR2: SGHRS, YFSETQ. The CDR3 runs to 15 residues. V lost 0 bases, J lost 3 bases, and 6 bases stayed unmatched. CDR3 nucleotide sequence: TGCGCCAGCAGCTTGGACGGGAGGACCTTCTACGAGCAGTACTTC. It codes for CASSLDGRTFYEQYF.

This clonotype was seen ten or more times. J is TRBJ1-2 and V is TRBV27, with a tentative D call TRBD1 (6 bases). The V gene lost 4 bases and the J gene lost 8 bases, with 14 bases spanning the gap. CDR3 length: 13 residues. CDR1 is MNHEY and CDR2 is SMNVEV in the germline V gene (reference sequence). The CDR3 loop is CASSSGASKGYTF. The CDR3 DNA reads TGTGCCAGCAGTTCAGGGGCGTCTAAGGGCTACACCTTC.

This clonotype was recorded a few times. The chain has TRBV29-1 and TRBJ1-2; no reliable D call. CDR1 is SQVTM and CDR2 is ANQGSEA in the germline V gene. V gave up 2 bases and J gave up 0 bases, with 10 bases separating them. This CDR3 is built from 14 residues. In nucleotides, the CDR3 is TGCAGCGTTGAAAAAGGTTCGGCTAACTATGGCTACACCTTC. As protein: CSVEKGSANYGYTF.

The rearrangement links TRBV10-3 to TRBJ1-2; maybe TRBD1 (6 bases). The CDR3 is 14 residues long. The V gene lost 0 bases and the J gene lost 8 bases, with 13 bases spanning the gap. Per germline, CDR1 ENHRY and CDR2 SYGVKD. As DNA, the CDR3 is TGTGCCATCAGTGAGTCCGCGGACAGAGGGGGCTACACCTTC. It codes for CAISESADRGGYTF.

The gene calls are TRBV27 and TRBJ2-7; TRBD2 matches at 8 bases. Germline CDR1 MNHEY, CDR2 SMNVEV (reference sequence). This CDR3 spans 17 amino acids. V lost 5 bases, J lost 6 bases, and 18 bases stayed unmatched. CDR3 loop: CASSTRMRGGRFTEQYF. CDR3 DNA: TGTGCCAGCAGTACCCGGATGAGGGGCGGGAGGTTTACCGAGCAGTACTTC.

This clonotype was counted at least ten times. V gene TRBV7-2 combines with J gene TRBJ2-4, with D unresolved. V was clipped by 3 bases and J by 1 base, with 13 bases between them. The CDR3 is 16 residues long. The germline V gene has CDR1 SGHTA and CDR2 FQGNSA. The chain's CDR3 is CASSFMTNMAKNIQYF. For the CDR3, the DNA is TGTGCCAGCAGCTTCATGACGAATATGGCCAAAAACATTCAGTACTTC.

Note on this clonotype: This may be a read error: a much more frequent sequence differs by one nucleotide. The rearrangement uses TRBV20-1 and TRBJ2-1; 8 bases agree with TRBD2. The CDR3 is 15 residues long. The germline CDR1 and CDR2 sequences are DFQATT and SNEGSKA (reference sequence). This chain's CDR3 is CNARTAGDVYNEQFF. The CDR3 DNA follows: TGCAATGCTAGAACAGCGGGAGATGTGTACAATGAGCAGTTCTTC.

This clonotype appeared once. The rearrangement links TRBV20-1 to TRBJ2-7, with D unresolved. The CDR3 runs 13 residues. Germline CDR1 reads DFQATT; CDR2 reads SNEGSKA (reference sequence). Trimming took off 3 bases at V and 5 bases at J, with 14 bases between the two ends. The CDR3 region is CSASAPTGDEQYF. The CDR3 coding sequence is TGCAGTGCTAGCGCCCCAACGGGCGACGAGCAGTACTTC.

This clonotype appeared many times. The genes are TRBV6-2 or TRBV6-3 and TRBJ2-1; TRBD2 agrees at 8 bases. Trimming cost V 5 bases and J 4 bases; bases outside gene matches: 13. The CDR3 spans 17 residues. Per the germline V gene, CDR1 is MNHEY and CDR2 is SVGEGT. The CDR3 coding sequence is TGTGCCAGCAGTCCTACTCGAAGACTAGCGAGGTACAATGAGCAGTTCTTC. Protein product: CASSPTRRLARYNEQFF.

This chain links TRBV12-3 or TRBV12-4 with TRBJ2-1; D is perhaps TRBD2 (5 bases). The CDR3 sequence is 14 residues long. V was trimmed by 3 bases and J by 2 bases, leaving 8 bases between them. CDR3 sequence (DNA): TGTGCCAGCAGTTTGAGGGCGACCTACAATGAGCAGTTCTTC. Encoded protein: CASSLRATYNEQFF.

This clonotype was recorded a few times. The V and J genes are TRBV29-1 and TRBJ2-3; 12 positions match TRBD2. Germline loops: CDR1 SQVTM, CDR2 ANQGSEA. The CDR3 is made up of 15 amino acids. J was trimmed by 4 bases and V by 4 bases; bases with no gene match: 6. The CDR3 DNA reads TGCAGCGTTGTAGGGACTAGCGGGTCCCCAGATACGCAGTATTTT. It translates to CSVVGTSGSPDTQYF.

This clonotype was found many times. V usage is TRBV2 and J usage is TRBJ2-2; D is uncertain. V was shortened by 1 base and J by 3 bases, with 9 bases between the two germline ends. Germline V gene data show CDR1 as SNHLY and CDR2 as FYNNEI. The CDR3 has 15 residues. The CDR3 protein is CASSEEVRDTGELFF. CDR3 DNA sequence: TGTGCCAGCAGTGAAGAGGTTAGGGACACCGGGGAGCTGTTTTTT.

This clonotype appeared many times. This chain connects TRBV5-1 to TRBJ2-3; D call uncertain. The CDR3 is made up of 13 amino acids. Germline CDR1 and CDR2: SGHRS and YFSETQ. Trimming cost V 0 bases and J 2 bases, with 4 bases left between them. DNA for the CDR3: TGCGCCAGCAGCTTGGATCCCACAGATACGCAGTATTTT. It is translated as CASSLDPTDTQYF.

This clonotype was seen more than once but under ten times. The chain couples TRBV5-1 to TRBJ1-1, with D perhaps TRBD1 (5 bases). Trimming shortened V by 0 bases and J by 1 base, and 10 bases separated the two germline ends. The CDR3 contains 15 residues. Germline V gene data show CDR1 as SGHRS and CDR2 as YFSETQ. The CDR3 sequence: CASSLARGGNTEAFF. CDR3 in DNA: TGCGCCAGCAGCTTGGCCCGGGGGGGGAACACTGAAGCTTTCTTT.

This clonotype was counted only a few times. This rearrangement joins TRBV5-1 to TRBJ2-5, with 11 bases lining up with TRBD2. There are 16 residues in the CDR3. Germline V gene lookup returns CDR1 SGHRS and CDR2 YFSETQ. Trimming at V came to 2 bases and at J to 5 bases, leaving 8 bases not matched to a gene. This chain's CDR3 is CASSLAGPSGGETQYF. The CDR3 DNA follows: TGCGCCAGCAGCTTAGCCGGACCTAGCGGGGGGGAGACCCAGTACTTC.

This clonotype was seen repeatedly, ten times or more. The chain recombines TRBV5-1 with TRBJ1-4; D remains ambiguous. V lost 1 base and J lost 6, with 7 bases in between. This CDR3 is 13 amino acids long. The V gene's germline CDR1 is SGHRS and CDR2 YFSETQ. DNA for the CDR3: TGCGCCAGCAGCTTGTCCGGGTATGAAAAACTGTTTTTT. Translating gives CASSLSGYEKLFF.